This T cell receptor beta chain derives from a study of long-term antiretroviral therapy in people with HIV (dated by TCRdb to between 2021 and 2024). About the study as a whole: The earliest samples were collected about a decade before the 2015 WHO recommendation for immediate ART, when ART was typically delayed until CD4 counts fell. Whether ART initiation and durable HIV suppression were associated with changes in peripheral blood TRB repertoire composition and diversity was tested in a retrospective serial study. From some 33 adults with confirmed HIV infection, the cohort provided fewer than 200 cryopreserved PBMC samples, gathered serially across a mean of around six years (range 1-12). Of the 30 to 35 participants with HIV, 10 to 11 were female. No cross-contamination during QIAcube processing was seen in test extractions of a monoclonal T-cell line run alongside 30 to 35 polyclonal samples.

The immunoSEQ hsTCRB v3.0 assay was used at survey level resolution to sequence the TRB variable region. The target sequencing depth for TRB was about 40,000-55,000 T-cell genomes per sample. An Illumina MiSeq with a v3 150-cycle kit was used to sequence the pooled TRB libraries. From the authors' description of their analysis: Repertoire analysis was run in R within a reproducible Nextflow workflow that covered QC, data transformation and analysis. LymphoSeq2, an R package for exploring AIRR-Seq data, was used to implement the custom analyses. A handful of samples that produced fewer than 5000 total TRB sequences were removed, so approximately 190 HIV repertoires were analyzed. Of the 188 retained HIV repertoires, over 55 were collected before and around 130 after ART initiation. Repertoires were downsampled to 5000 TRB nucleotide sequences, and summary statistics were averaged over 100 downsampling iterations. The analysis kept only TRB sequences whose CDR3 regions were at least seven amino acids long. Diversity was measured with a Shannon entropy-derived clonality score and the Gini coefficient. Repertoire networks linked the top 5000 CDR3 amino acid sequences whenever two sequences differed by an edit distance of one. GLIPH2 predicted antigen specificity groups and MHC restriction for TRB CDR3 amino acid sequences. CDR3 amino acid sequences were matched against VDJdb and McPAS-TCR to flag known CMV, EBV, HIV or tissue antigen associations. Pre-ART, post-ART and control groups were compared with Wilcoxon signed-rank tests and Holm-Bonferroni correction. TCRdb carries this immuneACCESS record with in-frame sequences only. Its versions omit some clonotypes, under half of them owing to an unresolved V gene in the studies checked, with the rest unexplained. V and J calls and clone size are copied from that table; D and trimming were computed from the DNA. The sample data list 15,000 to 20,000 clones, and roughly 78% of these were observed just once. The ten largest clones add up to about 6.8% of the sample.

This clone was seen a handful of times. This clone's antigen is unknown. Within one base of it there is no much larger clone, and no base qualities were kept. The study at large found these results: Because pre-ART samples had limited cell numbers, unsorted PBMC were profiled rather than sorted CD4+ and CD8+ T cells. The repertoire was dominated across all time points by expanded TRB clones identified before ART initiation, although this dominance was seen to fluctuate and to decrease in many PLHIV after ART. HIV repertoires had narrower CDR3 length ranges than controls, and the network structure suggested an antigen-experienced repertoire that shifted only slightly toward naive after ART. ART initiation was associated with a significant increase in TRB diversity, but diversity stayed significantly below transplant donor controls even after long-term ART. Inferences about post-ART repertoire changes were limited because no data were available on ART adherence, viral resistance or therapy changes. Since PBMC availability was limited, sequencing covered only the TCR beta chain, with no alpha chain pairing. The samples were dated from about 2003 to 2018, and the ART regimens that were used may be less effective than current ART regimens.

CDR1 LNHDA and CDR2 SQIVND are derived from the germline V gene (reference sequence). Reading from cysteine to phenylalanine, the CDR3 counts 14 amino acids. Only CDR3 DNA remains: 42 bases, in frame from the first base. Deletion took 1 base off V and 0 bases off J, with a span of 5 bases between the germline ends. Participants were included only if at least one PBMC sample before ART initiation and at least two post-ART samples were available. All participants with HIV were treated in the United States of America. Before DNA extraction, cryopreserved samples of about 1-11 million PBMC were thawed and then washed. At the time of the earliest PBMC sample, participants with HIV were aged between about 20 and 54 years. PBMC samples were contributed by each participant from 1-4 timepoints before ART initiation and 2-8 timepoints after ART initiation, with a median of 7 samples. For every participant, serial HIV viral load, CD4+ T-cell count, ART history and demographic data were obtained. Genomic DNA was extracted from unsorted PBMC with a Qiagen kit on a QIAcube, with processing performed in batches of 12 samples.

The V and J segments used are TRBV19 and TRBJ2-3, with no reliable assignment of the D segment. This clonotype originated in a man younger than 35 with HIV. Sequencing used unsorted PBMCs, obtained at the start of antiretroviral therapy, before treatment. In nucleotide form, the sequence is TGTGCCAGTAGTATAGTCGGAAGCACAGATACGCAGTATTTT. This encodes CASSIVGSTDTQYF.